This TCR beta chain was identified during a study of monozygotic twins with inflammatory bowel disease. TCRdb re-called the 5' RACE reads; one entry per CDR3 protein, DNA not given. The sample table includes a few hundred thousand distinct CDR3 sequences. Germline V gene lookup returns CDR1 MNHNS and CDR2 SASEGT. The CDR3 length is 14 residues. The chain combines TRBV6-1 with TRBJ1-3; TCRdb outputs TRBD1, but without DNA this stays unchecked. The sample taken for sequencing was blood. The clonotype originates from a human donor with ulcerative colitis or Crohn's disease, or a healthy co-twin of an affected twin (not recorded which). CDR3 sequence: CASSEHSGGNTIYF.